This paragraph covers one TCR beta chain sequence. Its antigen is undetermined. This specimen belongs to a study of Siglec-9 on CD8 T cells in melanoma. Findings and caveats of the study: In melanoma tumors, a Siglec-9-marked effector memory CD8+ subset reportedly appeared to accumulate.

Here immunoSEQ multiplex PCR was the method, and the copy in TCRdb shows in-frame clones only, minus some. Of around 39,000 clones in the sample, roughly 84% were seen once. Germline trimming cut 5 bases from V and 0 bases from J; bases unmatched to any gene: 7. Germline V gives CDR1 SGHTA, CDR2 FQGTGA. The CDR3 is made up of 16 amino acids. Specimen: Siglec-9- CD8+ T cells sorted from blood. The chain joins TRBV7-3 to TRBJ2-1; the match to TRBD2 covers 7 bases. This TCR was recovered from a human donor in good health. This chain's CDR3 is CASSLSGSSSYNEQFF. The CDR3 nucleotides read TGTGCCAGCAGCCTTAGCGGGTCCAGCTCCTACAATGAGCAGTTCTTC. The full variable domain, with the rest looked up from reference TRBV7-3 and TRBJ2-1, is GAGVSQTPSNKVTEKGKYVELRCDPISGHTALYWYRQSLGQGPEFLIYFQGTGAADDSGLPNDRFFAVRPEGSVSTLKIQRTERGDSAVYLCASSLSGSSSYNEQFFGPGTRLTVL.